This T cell receptor (beta chain) was identified in a study of control samples from healthy donors and cancer patients. Produced via immunoSEQ multiplex PCR; TCRdb's table is partial and in-frame only. This table holds about 140,000 clones, 90% to 95% found once. This CDR3 has 14 amino acids. V shed 7 bases and J 1 base; nucleotides not matched to a gene: 2. Germline V CDR1 and CDR2: MGHDK, SYGVNS. This clone has just one count. The clonotype originates from a man between 40 and 49 years old in good health. The specimen was blood. This chain joins TRBV25-1 and TRBJ2-1; TRBD1 agrees at 9 bases. The CDR3 loop reads CASTGQGSYNEQFF. The CDR3 region has the DNA TGTGCCAGCACGGGACAGGGTTCCTACAATGAGCAGTTCTTC.